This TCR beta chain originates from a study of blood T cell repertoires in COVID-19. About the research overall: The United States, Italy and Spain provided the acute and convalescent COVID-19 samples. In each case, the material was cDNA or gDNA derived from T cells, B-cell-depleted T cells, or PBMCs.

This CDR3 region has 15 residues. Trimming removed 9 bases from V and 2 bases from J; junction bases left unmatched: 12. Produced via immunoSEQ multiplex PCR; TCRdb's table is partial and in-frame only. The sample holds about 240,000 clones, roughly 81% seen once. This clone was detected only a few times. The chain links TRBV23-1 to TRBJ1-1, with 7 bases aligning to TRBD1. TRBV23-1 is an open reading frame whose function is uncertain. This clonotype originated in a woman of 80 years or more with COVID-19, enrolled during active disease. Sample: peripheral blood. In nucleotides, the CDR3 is TGCGCCAGGGGGTGGGGACAGCCTGCTAACACTGAAGCTTTCTTT. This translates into CARGWGQPANTEAFF.